These 10 T cell receptor beta chains were sequenced from one sample in a study of human T cells and chemical hapten exposure. A single record per CDR3 protein comes from TCRdb applying MiXCR to the 5' RACE reads. This table has tens of thousands of distinct CDR3 sequences, 7% to 8% appearing once. Sequencing started from total RNA isolated from unfractionated whole blood. These receptors originate from a male donor in good health.

The gene calls are TRBV5-6 and TRBJ2-3, with D perhaps being TRBD1 or TRBD2 (5 bases each). This CDR3 has 15 amino acids. Per the germline V gene, CDR1 is SGHDT and CDR2 is YYEEEE. With 2 bases removed from V and 0 bases from J, the gap between germline ends came to 10 bases. CDR3 amino acids: CASSFDGGSTDTQYF. The CDR3 DNA is TGTGCCAGCAGCTTTGATGGGGGTAGCACAGATACGCAGTATTTT.

CDR3 in DNA: TGCAGTGCCACCGACCCGAGCGACCCCCTTGGGCAGTACTTC. This codes for CSATDPSDPLGQYF. J is TRBJ2-7 and V is TRBV20-1, with D uncertain. Trimming pared 6 bases from V and 9 bases from J, leaving 24 bases between. Germline V gene lookup returns CDR1 DFQATT and CDR2 SNEGSKA (reference sequence). The CDR3 runs 14 residues.

This clonotype has just a few counts. The V gene is TRBV20-1, the J gene TRBJ2-5; the match to TRBD1 covers 7 bases. The junction had 15 bases not matched to a gene; V was cut back by 1 base and J by 4 bases. CDR1 is DFQATT and CDR2 is SNEGSKA in the germline V gene (reference sequence). This CDR3 comprises 17 residues. CDR3 region: CSARAGPGTDGRETQYF. The CDR3 nucleotides read TGCAGTGCTAGAGCCGGACCCGGGACAGACGGCCGAGAGACCCAGTACTTC.

This clonotype was detected a few times. The CDR3 protein is CASSLVSSGDNEQFF. For the CDR3, the DNA is TGTGCCAGCAGTTTAGTGTCTAGCGGGGACAATGAGCAGTTCTTC. The chain carries TRBV12-3 or TRBV12-4 and TRBJ2-1; TRBD2 aligns across 9 bases. V lost 1 base and J lost 5; bases outside the gene matches: 3. The CDR3 length is 15 residues.

This clonotype was counted many times. J is TRBJ1-5 and V is TRBV29-1, with 7 bases matching TRBD1. This CDR3 contains 13 residues. Unmatched junction bases numbered 4, after V lost 6 bases and J lost 2 bases. The germline CDR1 and CDR2 sequences are SQVTM and ANQGSEA. CDR3 region: CSVGRGGNQPQHF. The CDR3 DNA sequence: TGCAGCGTGGGCAGGGGGGGCAATCAGCCCCAGCATTTT. The complete variable domain, with remaining parts taken from reference TRBV29-1 and TRBJ1-5, reads SAVISQKPSRDICQRGTSLTIQCQVDSQVTMMFWYRQQPGQSLTLIATANQGSEATYESGFVIDKFPISRPNLTFSTLTVSNMSPEDSSIYLCSVGRGGNQPQHFGDGTRLSIL.

This clonotype was detected only a few times. The chain uses TRBV20-1 and TRBJ2-1; unclear D gene. Trimming cost V 7 bases and J 4 bases, with 11 bases left between them. Germline assignment: CDR1 DFQATT and CDR2 SNEGSKA (reference sequence). The CDR3 covers 12 residues. The CDR3 DNA sequence: TGCAGTGTCCCAGTCGCGTACAATGAGCAGTTCTTC. This encodes CSVPVAYNEQFF.

This clonotype was observed at least ten times. This sequence joins TRBV20-1 and TRBJ2-5; a possible D gene is TRBD1 (6 bases). In germline, CDR1 is DFQATT, CDR2 SNEGSKA (reference sequence). Trimming took off 0 bases at V and 5 bases at J, with 13 bases between the two ends. This CDR3 spans 14 amino acids. The CDR3 DNA reads TGCAGTGCTAGAGACCTAGCCCAGGGGGAGACCCAGTACTTC. Translation: CSARDLAQGETQYF.

The chain carries TRBV6-4 and TRBJ2-1, with 8 bases identical to TRBD1. This CDR3 has 14 residues. Germline values: CDR1 MRHNA, CDR2 SNTAGT. The trim removed 2 bases at V and 3 bases at J, leaving 0 bases unmatched. CDR3 protein: CASSDGTGYNEQFF. CDR3 nucleotide sequence: TGTGCCAGCAGTGACGGGACAGGCTACAATGAGCAGTTCTTC.

This clonotype was recorded at least ten times. This sequence joins TRBV7-6 and TRBJ1-1, with TRBD1 matching over 7 bases. The CDR3 has 15 amino acids. Germline values: CDR1 SGHVS, CDR2 FNYEAQ. Unmatched junction bases numbered 7, after V lost 2 bases and J lost 4 bases. DNA of the CDR3: TGTGCCAGCAGCTTATCGAACAGGGGTGGCACTGAAGCTTTCTTT. Its protein product is CASSLSNRGGTEAFF.

The chain couples TRBV29-1 to TRBJ2-5; 7 bases align to TRBD2. With V trimmed by 2 bases and J by 5 bases, 14 bases remained unmatched. Germline values: CDR1 SQVTM, CDR2 ANQGSEA. The CDR3 has 16 amino acids. CDR3 sequence: CSVEPSPGGFQETQYF. The CDR3 coding sequence is TGCAGCGTTGAACCATCCCCCGGGGGGTTTCAGGAGACCCAGTACTTC.